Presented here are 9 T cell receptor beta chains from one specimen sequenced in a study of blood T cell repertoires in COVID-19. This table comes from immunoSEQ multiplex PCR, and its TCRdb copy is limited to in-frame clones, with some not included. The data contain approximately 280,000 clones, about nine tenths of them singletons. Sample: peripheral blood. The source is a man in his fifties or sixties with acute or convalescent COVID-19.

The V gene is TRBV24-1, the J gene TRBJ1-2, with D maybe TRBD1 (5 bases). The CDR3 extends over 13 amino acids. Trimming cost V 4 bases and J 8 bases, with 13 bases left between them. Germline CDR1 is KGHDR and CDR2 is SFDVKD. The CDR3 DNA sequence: TGTGCCACCAGTGACGGGACTTGGAGCGGCTACACCTTC. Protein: CATSDGTWSGYTF.

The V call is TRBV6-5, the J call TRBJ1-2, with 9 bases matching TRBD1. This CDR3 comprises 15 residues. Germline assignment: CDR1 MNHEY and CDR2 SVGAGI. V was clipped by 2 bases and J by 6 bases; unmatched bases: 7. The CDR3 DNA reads TGTGCCAGCAGTTACCTTTCACAGGGGGCGGATGGCTACACCTTC. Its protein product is CASSYLSQGADGYTF.

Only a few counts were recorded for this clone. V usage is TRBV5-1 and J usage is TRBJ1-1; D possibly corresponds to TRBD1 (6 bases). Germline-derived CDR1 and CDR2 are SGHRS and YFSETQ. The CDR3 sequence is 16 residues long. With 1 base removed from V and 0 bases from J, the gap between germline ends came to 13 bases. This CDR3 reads CASSLRGQPMNTEAFF. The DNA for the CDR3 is TGCGCCAGCAGCTTGCGGGGACAACCCATGAACACTGAAGCTTTCTTT. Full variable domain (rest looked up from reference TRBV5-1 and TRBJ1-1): KAGVTQTPRYLIKTRGQQVTLSCSPISGHRSVSWYQQTPGQGLQFLFEYFSETQRNKGNFPGRFSGRQFSNSRSEMNVSTLELGDSALYLCASSLRGQPMNTEAFFGQGTRLTVV.

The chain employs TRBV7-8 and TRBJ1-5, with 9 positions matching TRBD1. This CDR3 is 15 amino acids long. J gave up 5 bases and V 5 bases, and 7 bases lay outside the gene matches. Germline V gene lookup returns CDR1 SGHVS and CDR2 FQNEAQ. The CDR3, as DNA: TGTGCCAGCAGCCTGTCGACAGGGGGACATCAGCCCCAGCATTTT. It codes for CASSLSTGGHQPQHF.

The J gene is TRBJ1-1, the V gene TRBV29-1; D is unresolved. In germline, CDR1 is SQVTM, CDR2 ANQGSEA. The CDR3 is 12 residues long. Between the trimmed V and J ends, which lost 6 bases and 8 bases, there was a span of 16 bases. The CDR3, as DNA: TGCAGCGTCGCCCCGCCGAGGTCCGAAGCTTTCTTT. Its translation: CSVAPPRSEAFF.

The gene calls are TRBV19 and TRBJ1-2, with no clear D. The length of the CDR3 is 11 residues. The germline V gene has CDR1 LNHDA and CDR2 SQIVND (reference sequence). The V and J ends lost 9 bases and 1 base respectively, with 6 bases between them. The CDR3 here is CASGLNYGYTF. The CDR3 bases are TGTGCCAGCGGACTTAACTATGGCTACACCTTC. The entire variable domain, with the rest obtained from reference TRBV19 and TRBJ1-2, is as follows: DGGITQSPKYLFRKEGQNVTLSCEQNLNHDAMYWYRQDPGQGLRLIYYSQIVNDFQKGDIAEGYSVSREKKESFPLTVTSAQKNPTAFYLCASGLNYGYTFGSGTRLTVV.

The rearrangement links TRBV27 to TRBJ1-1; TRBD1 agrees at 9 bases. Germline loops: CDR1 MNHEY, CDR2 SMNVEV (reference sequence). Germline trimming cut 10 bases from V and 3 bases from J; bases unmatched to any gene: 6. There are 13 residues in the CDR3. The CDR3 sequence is CATGTGTYTEAFF. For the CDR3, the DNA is TGTGCCACCGGGACAGGGACGTACACTGAAGCTTTCTTT.

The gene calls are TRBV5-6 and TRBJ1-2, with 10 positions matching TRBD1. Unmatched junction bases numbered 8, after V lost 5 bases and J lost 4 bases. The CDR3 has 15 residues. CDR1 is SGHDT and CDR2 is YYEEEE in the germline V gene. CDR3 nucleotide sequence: TGTGCCAGCAGGTACCCCGGGACAGGGGCCTATGGCTACACCTTC. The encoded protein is CASRYPGTGAYGYTF. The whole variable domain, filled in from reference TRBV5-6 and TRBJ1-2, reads DAGVTQSPTHLIKTRGQQVTLRCSPKSGHDTVSWYQQALGQGPQFIFQYYEEEERQRGNFPDRFSGHQFPNYSSELNVNALLLGDSALYLCASRYPGTGAYGYTFGSGTRLTVV.

CDR3 loop: CASSILAGASYEQYF. In DNA form, the CDR3 reads TGTGCCAGTAGTATTCTGGCGGGGGCCTCCTACGAGCAGTACTTC. V gene TRBV19 combines with J gene TRBJ2-7; D perhaps matches TRBD2 (7 bases). The germline V and J ends were trimmed by 3 bases and 0 bases, with 12 bases remaining between them. The length of the CDR3 is 15 residues. Per germline, CDR1 LNHDA and CDR2 SQIVND (reference sequence). The full variable domain, rest sourced from reference TRBV19 and TRBJ2-7, is DGGITQSPKYLFRKEGQNVTLSCEQNLNHDAMYWYRQDPGQGLRLIYYSQIVNDFQKGDIAEGYSVSREKKESFPLTVTSAQKNPTAFYLCASSILAGASYEQYFGPGTRLTVT.